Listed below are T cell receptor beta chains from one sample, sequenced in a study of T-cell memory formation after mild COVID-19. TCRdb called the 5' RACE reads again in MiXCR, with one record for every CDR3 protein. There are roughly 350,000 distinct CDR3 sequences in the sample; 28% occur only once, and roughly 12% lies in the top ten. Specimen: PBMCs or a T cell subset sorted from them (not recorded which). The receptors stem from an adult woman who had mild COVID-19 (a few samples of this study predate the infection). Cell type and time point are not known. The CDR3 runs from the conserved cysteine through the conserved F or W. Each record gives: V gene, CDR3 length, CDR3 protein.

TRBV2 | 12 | CASAGTQYEQYF
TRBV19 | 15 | CASTSLGQKNTEAFF
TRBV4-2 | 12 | CASSRGPGELFF
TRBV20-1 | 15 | CSAIPAGPNTDTQYF
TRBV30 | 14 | CARSTGGIYNEQFF
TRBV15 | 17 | CATSRVLGLAGYNEQFF
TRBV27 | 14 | CASSFLTSGSVQYF
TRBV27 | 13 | CASSLTSRDTQYF
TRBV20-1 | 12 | CSAGGVGNEQFF
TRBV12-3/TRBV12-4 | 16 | CASSPRLAGVTDTQYF
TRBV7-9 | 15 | CASSLATGNVYEQYF
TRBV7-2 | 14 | CASSLGPTGNTIYF
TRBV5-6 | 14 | CASSLAGFTNTQYF
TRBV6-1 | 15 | CASSEQGGSYNEQFF
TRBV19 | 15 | CASSIDFSVNTEAFF
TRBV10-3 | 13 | CAISLRQGSEQYF
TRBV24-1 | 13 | CATSDWDGNEQFF
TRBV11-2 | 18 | CASSLYLVQTEAKNIQYF
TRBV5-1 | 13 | CASSFTGGTEAFF
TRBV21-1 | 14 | CASSSRVTTDTQYF
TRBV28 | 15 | CASSFPTGLYNEQFF
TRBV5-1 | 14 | CASSLSGPNTEAFF
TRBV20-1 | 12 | CSAGRGFAEAFF
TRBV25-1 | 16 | CASSVLDRVGANVLTF
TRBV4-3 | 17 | CASSQGGLAGFKETQYF
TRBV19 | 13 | CASSIAGRNEQFF
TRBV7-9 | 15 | CASSLAASSRYEQYF
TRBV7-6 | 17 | CASSLALSGQGRNTQYF
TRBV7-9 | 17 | CASSFGPGTGLSYEQYF
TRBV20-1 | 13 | CSAELRGRASEFF
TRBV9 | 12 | CASSVAHDTQYF
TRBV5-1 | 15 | CASSQTGTGNQPQHF
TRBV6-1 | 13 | CASIAGVADTQYF
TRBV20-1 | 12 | CSARVPKETQYF
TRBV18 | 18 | CASSPPAALKPYQYGYTF
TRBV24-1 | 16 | CATSDPGTGGADTQYF